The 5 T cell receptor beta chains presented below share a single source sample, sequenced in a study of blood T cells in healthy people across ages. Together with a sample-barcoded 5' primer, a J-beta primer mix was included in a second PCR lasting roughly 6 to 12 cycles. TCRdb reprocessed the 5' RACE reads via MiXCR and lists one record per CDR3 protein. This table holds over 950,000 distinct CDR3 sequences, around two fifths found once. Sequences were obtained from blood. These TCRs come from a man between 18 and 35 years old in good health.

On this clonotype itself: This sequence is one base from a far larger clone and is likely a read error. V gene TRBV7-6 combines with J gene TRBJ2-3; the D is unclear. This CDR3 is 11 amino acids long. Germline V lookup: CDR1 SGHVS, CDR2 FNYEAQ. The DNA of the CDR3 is TGTGCCGGCAGCTTGAAAGATACGCAGTATTTT. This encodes CAGSLKDTQYF.

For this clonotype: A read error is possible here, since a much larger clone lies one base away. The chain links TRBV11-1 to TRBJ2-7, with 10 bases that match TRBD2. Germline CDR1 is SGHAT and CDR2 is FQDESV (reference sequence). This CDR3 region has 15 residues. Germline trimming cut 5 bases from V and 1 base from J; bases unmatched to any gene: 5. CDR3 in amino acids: CASSPALAGSYEQYF. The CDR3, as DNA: TGTGCCAGCAGCCCCGCACTAGCGGGGTCCTACGAGCAGTACTTC.

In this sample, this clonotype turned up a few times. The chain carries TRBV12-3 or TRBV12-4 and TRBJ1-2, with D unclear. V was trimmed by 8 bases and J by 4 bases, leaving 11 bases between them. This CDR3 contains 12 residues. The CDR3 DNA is TGTGCCAGCGGAGACGGGATCTATGGCTACACCTTC. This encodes CASGDGIYGYTF.

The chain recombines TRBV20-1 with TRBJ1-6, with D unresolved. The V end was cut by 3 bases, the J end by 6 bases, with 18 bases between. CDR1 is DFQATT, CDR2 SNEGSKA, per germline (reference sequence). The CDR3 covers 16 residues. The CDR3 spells CSARPIREQPNSPLHF. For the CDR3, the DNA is TGCAGTGCTAGGCCCATACGGGAACAGCCTAATTCACCCCTCCACTTT.

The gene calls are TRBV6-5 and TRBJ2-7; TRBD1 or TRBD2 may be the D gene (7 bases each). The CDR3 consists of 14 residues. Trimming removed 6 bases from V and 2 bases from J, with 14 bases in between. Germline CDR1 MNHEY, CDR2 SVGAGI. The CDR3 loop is CASRAGQLTYEQYF. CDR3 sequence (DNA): TGTGCCAGCAGAGCGGGACAGCTCACCTACGAGCAGTACTTC.